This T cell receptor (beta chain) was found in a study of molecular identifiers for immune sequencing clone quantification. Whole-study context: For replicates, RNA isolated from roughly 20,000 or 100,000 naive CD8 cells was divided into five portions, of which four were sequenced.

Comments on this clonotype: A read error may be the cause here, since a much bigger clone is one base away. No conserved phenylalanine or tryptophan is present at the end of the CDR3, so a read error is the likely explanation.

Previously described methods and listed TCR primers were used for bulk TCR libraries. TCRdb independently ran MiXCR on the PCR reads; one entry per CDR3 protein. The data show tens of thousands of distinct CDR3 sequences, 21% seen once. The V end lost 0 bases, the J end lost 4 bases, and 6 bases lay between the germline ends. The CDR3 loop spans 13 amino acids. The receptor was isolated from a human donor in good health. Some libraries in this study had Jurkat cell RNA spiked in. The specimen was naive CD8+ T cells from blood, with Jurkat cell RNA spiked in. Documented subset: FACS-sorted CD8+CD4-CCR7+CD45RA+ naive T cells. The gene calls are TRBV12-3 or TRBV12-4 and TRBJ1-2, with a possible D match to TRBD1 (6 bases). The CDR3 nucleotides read TGTGCCAGCAGTTTAGCCAGGGGCTATGGCTACACCCTC. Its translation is CASSLARGYGYTL.